The 4 T cell receptor beta chains listed next were all sequenced from one sample in a study of blood T cell repertoires in COVID-19. Libraries were prepared by immunoSEQ multiplex PCR; TCRdb keeps only in-frame clonotypes and omits some of them. The data show 40,000 to 50,000 clones, with about nine tenths seen just once and about 22% held by the top ten. Sequences were obtained from peripheral blood. These receptors were collected from a man aged 50 to 59 with active COVID-19.

V is TRBV28 and J is TRBJ1-6; possible D gene TRBD1, 6 bases. CDR3 length: 12 residues. CDR1 and CDR2 from the germline V gene are MDHEN and SYDVKM. Between the trimmed V and J ends, which lost 7 bases and 10 bases, there was a span of 11 bases. The CDR3: CASTQGYSPLHF. CDR3 coding DNA: TGTGCCAGCACCCAGGGGTACTCACCCCTCCACTTT.

The DNA of the CDR3 is TGTGCCAGCAGCTTAACAGCGGGAGCTACCACAGATACGCAGTATTTT. Protein product: CASSLTAGATTDTQYF. The chain recombines TRBV7-3 with TRBJ2-3; 8 nucleotides align to TRBD2. Germline trimming cut 0 bases from V and 2 bases from J; bases unmatched to any gene: 4. This CDR3 is 16 amino acids long. Germline V gene lookup returns CDR1 SGHTA and CDR2 FQGTGA.

The V and J genes are TRBV7-3 and TRBJ2-6; D is possibly TRBD2 (5 bases). The CDR3 spans 16 residues. Germline V gene lookup returns CDR1 SGHTA and CDR2 FQGTGA. The V gene lost 5 bases and the J gene lost 2 bases, with 13 bases spanning the gap. The CDR3 loop is CASSTHIGAGANVLTF. CDR3 bases: TGTGCCAGCAGCACCCACATCGGGGCTGGGGCCAACGTCCTGACTTTC.

The chain uses TRBV7-9 and TRBJ2-7; TRBD1 matches at 8 bases. Germline V gene data show CDR1 as SEHNR and CDR2 as FQNEAQ (reference sequence). V dropped 1 base and J dropped 3; count of bases not matched to a gene: 8. The CDR3 totals 16 residues. CDR3 coding DNA: TGTGCCAGCAGCTTAGGGAACAGGGGGGAATACTACGAGCAGTACTTC. Its translation: CASSLGNRGEYYEQYF. Based on the CDR3 plus reference TRBV7-9 and TRBJ2-7, the full variable domain is DTGVSQNPRHKITKRGQNVTFRCDPISEHNRLYWYRQTLGQGPEFLTYFQNEAQLEKSRLLSDRFSAERPKGSFSTLEIQRTEQGDSAMYLCASSLGNRGEYYEQYFGPGTRLTVT.